This TCR beta chain was profiled in a study of patients and donors after allogeneic stem cell transplantation. TCRdb itself ran the RT-PCR reads through MiXCR, one entry per CDR3 protein. The repertoire holds about a million distinct CDR3 sequences, with about a sixth as singletons. This clonotype came up a few times. The source is a human donor who was either an allogeneic HSCT recipient or a stem cell or donor lymphocyte infusion donor (not recorded which). It is not recorded whose cells these are; they may come from a transplant donor. Sequencing used blood, either unsorted or a sorted T cell fraction (not recorded which).

For the CDR3, the DNA is TGTGCCTGGACGGAACTTAACTATGGCTACACCTTC. Amino acids: CAWTELNYGYTF. V is TRBV30 and J is TRBJ1-2; no clear D. The germline V gene encodes CDR1 GTSNPN and CDR2 SVGIG (reference sequence). V lost 4 bases, J lost 1 base, and 7 bases lay in between. The CDR3 consists of 12 residues.